This T cell receptor (beta chain) was recorded in a study of CD4 T cells in relation to SARS-CoV-2 and coronaviruses. In the study overall: TCR beta CDR3s were sequenced after approximately 11-day antigen culture of PBMCs. Whole-study findings and limits: In around 63% of donors, memory CD4+ clonotypes crossrecognized SARS-CoV-2 and at least one common cold coronavirus spike.

Measured with immunoSEQ multiplex PCR; TCRdb has only the in-frame clones, and not every one. Of some 16,000 clones detected, under 85% appear once; the ten largest clones hold around 28%. Of note for this clone: The antigen is not known.

CDR1 and CDR2 from the germline V gene are GTSNPN and SVGIG (reference sequence). V was cut by 5 bases and J by 6 bases, with 12 bases left in between. This CDR3 spans 12 amino acids. CD4+ T cells from unexposed donors were obtained before the COVID-19 pandemic (2011-2018). CD4+ T cells were isolated from the cells after about ten days of culture. The chain recombines TRBV30 with TRBJ2-3; D remains unclear. The TCR originated in a human donor in good health. Sequenced: CD4+ T cells from PBMCs, cultured in vitro. The CDR3 sequence is CAWERRRDTQYF. In nucleotides, the CDR3 is TGTGCCTGGGAACGCCGGCGGGATACGCAGTATTTT.